Below are 30 T cell receptor beta chains sequenced from a single sample in a study of radiotherapy plus CTLA-4 blockade in lung cancer. Measured with immunoSEQ multiplex PCR; TCRdb has only the in-frame clones, and not every one. Of 75,000 or so clones listed, about 80% are singletons. The sequences come from peripheral blood, collected from a patient treated with radiotherapy plus ipilimumab. These receptors all come from a human donor with non-small cell lung cancer who had a complete response to radiotherapy plus ipilimumab.

This clone showed up just once. The chain combines TRBV18 with TRBJ1-2, with D hard to call. The V gene lost 5 bases and the J gene lost 1 base, with 14 bases spanning the gap. The CDR3 length is 15 residues. Looked up from germline, CDR1 is KGHSH and CDR2 is LQKENI. DNA of the CDR3: TGTGCCAGCTCAGGGCTGGGGTCCTTTAACTATGGCTACACCTTC. Protein sequence: CASSGLGSFNYGYTF.

The rearrangement links TRBV5-6 to TRBJ1-4; 7 bases are shared with TRBD1. V lost 3 bases, J lost 2 bases, and 4 bases stayed unmatched. Germline V gene data show CDR1 as SGHDT and CDR2 as YYEEEE. This CDR3 is built from 15 residues. The chain's CDR3 is CASSSTGSTNEKLFF. The CDR3 coding sequence is TGTGCCAGCAGCTCGACAGGGTCGACTAATGAAAAACTGTTTTTT.

This clone turned up a few times. The rearrangement links TRBV18 to TRBJ1-1; TRBD1 agrees at 8 bases. CDR3 length: 15 residues. Germline V gives CDR1 KGHSH, CDR2 LQKENI. Losses at the gene ends were 1 base for V and 7 bases for J; bases not matched to a gene: 8. The CDR3 spells CASSPRQGRQDEAFF. The CDR3 coding sequence is TGTGCCAGCTCACCACGACAGGGGCGCCAGGATGAAGCTTTCTTT.

This chain links TRBV6-5 with TRBJ1-1, with D tentatively TRBD1 (5 bases). Trimming pared 0 bases from V and 1 base from J, leaving 6 bases between. Germline V gene data show CDR1 as MNHEY and CDR2 as SVGAGI. The CDR3 is made up of 14 amino acids. In nucleotides, the CDR3 is TGTGCCAGCAGTTACTCCACAGGGAACACTGAAGCTTTCTTT. This gives the protein CASSYSTGNTEAFF.

The chain links TRBV18 to TRBJ2-1, with D possibly being TRBD2 (6 bases). CDR3 length: 16 residues. V was trimmed by 5 bases and J by 2 bases, leaving 16 bases between them. Germline-derived CDR1 and CDR2 are KGHSH and LQKENI. CDR3 in amino acids: CASSINPPGAYNEQFF. The DNA of the CDR3 is TGTGCCAGCTCAATCAATCCCCCGGGAGCCTACAATGAGCAGTTCTTC.

In this sample, this clone turned up once. The V and J genes are TRBV7-2 and TRBJ2-7; no clear D. From germline, CDR1 is SGHTA and CDR2 FQGNSA. The CDR3 runs to 13 residues. V gave up 0 bases and J gave up 2 bases, with 5 bases separating them. The CDR3 spells CASSLAGAYEQYF. CDR3 nucleotide sequence: TGTGCCAGCAGCTTAGCTGGGGCCTACGAGCAGTACTTC.

J is TRBJ2-7 and V is TRBV6-5; no clear D gene. The germline gives CDR1 MNHEY, CDR2 SVGAGI. Trimming pared 8 bases from V and 0 bases from J, leaving 14 bases between. CDR3 length equals 14 residues. CDR3 sequence (DNA): TGTGCCAGCCGGCCGCATAATCTCTCCTACGAGCAGTACTTC. Its translation: CASRPHNLSYEQYF.

The rearrangement joins TRBV14 to TRBJ1-1; perhaps TRBD1 as D (6 bases). The V gene's germline CDR1 is SGHDN and CDR2 FVKESK. Trimming removed 0 bases from V and 5 bases from J, with 13 bases in between. The CDR3 is 15 amino acids. CDR3 in amino acids: CASSQELRGTTEAFF. The CDR3 nucleotides read TGTGCCAGCAGCCAAGAGCTCAGGGGTACAACTGAAGCTTTCTTT.

The rearrangement links TRBV7-2 to TRBJ2-3; D possibly corresponds to TRBD2 (5 bases). V was trimmed by 7 bases and J by 4 bases, leaving 15 bases between them. The CDR3 extends over 14 amino acids. Germline CDR1 is SGHTA and CDR2 is FQGNSA. In DNA, the CDR3 is TGTGCCAGCAAAGAGCGGTCCCACGCAGATACGCAGTATTTT. Protein product: CASKERSHADTQYF.

The rearrangement links TRBV7-9 to TRBJ2-1; D gene uncertain. Germline lookup yields CDR1 SEHNR and CDR2 FQNEAQ (reference sequence). The CDR3 is 15 amino acids. V lost 1 base and J lost 6, with 13 bases in between. The CDR3 protein is CASSLGNSGFNEQFF. The CDR3 coding sequence is TGTGCCAGCAGCTTAGGGAATTCAGGTTTCAATGAGCAGTTCTTC.

This clone was seen only once. The rearrangement joins TRBV14 to TRBJ1-1; D is unclear. Trimming removed 4 bases from V and 1 base from J, with 13 bases in between. The germline V gene encodes CDR1 SGHDN and CDR2 FVKESK. This CDR3 is built from 15 residues. CDR3 DNA sequence: TGTGCCAGCAGCCCCTTAGTGAGGGAGAACACTGAAGCTTTCTTT. It specifies CASSPLVRENTEAFF.

V usage is TRBV19 and J usage is TRBJ1-2; 9 bases align to TRBD1. J lost 4 bases, V lost 7 bases, and 7 bases had no gene match. Germline V lookup: CDR1 LNHDA, CDR2 SQIVND (reference sequence). The CDR3 length is 14 residues. The CDR3: CASIPTGGVYGYTF. The CDR3 DNA reads TGTGCCAGTATCCCCACAGGGGGCGTCTATGGCTACACCTTC.

The V gene is TRBV9, the J gene TRBJ2-1; D not resolved. V was shortened by 2 bases and J by 0 bases, with 6 bases between the two germline ends. Germline CDR1 SGDLS, CDR2 YYNGEE. This CDR3 has 14 amino acids. The CDR3 sequence: CASSVSSSYNEQFF. Written as DNA, the CDR3 is TGTGCCAGCAGCGTTTCCAGCTCCTACAATGAGCAGTTCTTC.

This clone was seen just once. The V call is TRBV5-1, the J call TRBJ2-7, with D maybe TRBD2 (5 bases). The CDR3 contains 15 residues. Between the trimmed V and J ends, which lost 3 bases and 3 bases, there was a span of 16 bases. Germline assignment: CDR1 SGHRS and CDR2 YFSETQ. The CDR3 nucleotides read TGCGCCAGCAGCTCCGGCAGCGGATCAAACTACGAGCAGTACTTC. It specifies CASSSGSGSNYEQYF.

The CDR3 nucleotides read TGCGCCAGCAGTGGGGGATTGGCGTTGGGGCAGCCCCAGCATTTT. It yields the protein CASSGGLALGQPQHF. The chain joins TRBV10-1 to TRBJ1-5; D is unclear. The V end was cut by 4 bases, the J end by 7 bases, with 17 bases between. Germline V gives CDR1 WNHNN, CDR2 SYGVQD (reference sequence). This CDR3 contains 15 residues.

V and J are TRBV7-9 and TRBJ2-3; the D is unclear. In germline, CDR1 is SEHNR, CDR2 FQNEAQ (reference sequence). The CDR3 sequence is 15 residues long. V was clipped by 5 bases and J by 0 bases, with 12 bases between them. The CDR3 nucleotides read TGTGCCAGCAGCCCGATGGGCCAAAGCACAGATACGCAGTATTTT. Its translation: CASSPMGQSTDTQYF.

This chain uses TRBV11-3 with TRBJ2-1; tentatively, D is TRBD2 (5 bases). CDR1 is SGHNT, CDR2 YENEEA, per germline. Trimming removed 6 bases from V and 3 bases from J, with 9 bases in between. This CDR3 is 13 amino acids long. CDR3 loop: CASRREGYNEQFF. CDR3 DNA sequence: TGTGCCAGCAGGAGGGAAGGCTACAATGAGCAGTTCTTC.

The rearrangement links TRBV7-9 to TRBJ2-2; D is uncertain. Germline loops: CDR1 SEHNR, CDR2 FQNEAQ (reference sequence). V was shortened by 1 base and J by 2 bases, with 8 bases between the two germline ends. The CDR3 loop spans 15 amino acids. The CDR3 spells CASSLGQSNTGELFF. The CDR3 DNA follows: TGTGCCAGCAGCTTAGGGCAGTCAAACACCGGGGAGCTGTTTTTT.

The chain recombines TRBV10-1 with TRBJ1-2; 11 bases are a match to TRBD1. Looked up from germline, CDR1 is WNHNN and CDR2 is SYGVQD (reference sequence). This CDR3 has 15 amino acids. The junction had 7 bases not matched to a gene; V was cut back by 3 bases and J by 7 bases. CDR3 sequence reads: CASSDRTGGVGGYTF. DNA of the CDR3: TGCGCCAGCAGTGACCGGACAGGGGGCGTCGGTGGCTACACCTTC.

The chain carries TRBV6-6 and TRBJ2-1, with 9 bases aligning to TRBD1. The junction had 9 bases not matched to a gene; V was cut back by 6 bases and J by 6 bases. CDR3 size: 15 residues. Germline-derived CDR1 and CDR2 are MNHNY and SVGAGI (reference sequence). CDR3 nucleotide sequence: TGTGCCAGCAGCCGGCGAGGGACAGGGTCCAATGAGCAGTTCTTC. It specifies CASSRRGTGSNEQFF.

CDR3 DNA sequence: TGTGCCAGCAGCGTAGCGCCAGGGACTAATGAAAAACTGTTTTTT. The encoded protein is CASSVAPGTNEKLFF. The chain couples TRBV9 to TRBJ1-4, with a weak D call TRBD1 (5 bases). Per the germline V gene, CDR1 is SGDLS and CDR2 is YYNGEE. V lost 0 bases and J 2 bases, leaving 8 bases between the germline ends. The CDR3 runs to 15 residues.

The chain is built from TRBV18 and TRBJ1-1, with unresolved D. Trimming removed 3 bases from V and 11 bases from J, with 19 bases in between. This CDR3 is 14 amino acids long. The germline V gene has CDR1 KGHSH and CDR2 LQKENI. The CDR3 region is CASSPSTDKIRAFF. The CDR3 bases are TGTGCCAGCTCACCTTCCACTGACAAAATACGCGCTTTCTTT.

V gene TRBV6-5 combines with J gene TRBJ2-2, with 7 bases aligning to TRBD1. The CDR3 sequence is 15 residues long. Germline V gene lookup returns CDR1 MNHEY and CDR2 SVGAGI. With 5 bases clipped from V and 6 bases from J, the junction kept 9 bases outside the gene matches. CDR3: CASSRDSQGAGELFF. The DNA for the CDR3 is TGTGCCAGCAGTAGGGACAGCCAAGGCGCCGGGGAGCTGTTTTTT.

The chain employs TRBV6-5 and TRBJ2-5, with unresolved D. Per germline, CDR1 MNHEY and CDR2 SVGAGI. Trimming cost V 4 bases and J 2 bases, with 11 bases left between them. This CDR3 comprises 14 residues. As DNA, the CDR3 is TGTGCCAGCAGTTCCCCGGACGTTCAAGAGACCCAGTACTTC. Amino acids: CASSSPDVQETQYF.

This chain joins TRBV28 and TRBJ1-1; D call uncertain. V was shortened by 2 bases and J by 0 bases, with 10 bases between the two germline ends. This CDR3 contains 15 residues. Germline V gene lookup returns CDR1 MDHEN and CDR2 SYDVKM. Here the CDR3 DNA reads TGTGCCAGCAGTTTAATACTTCGGGTGAACACTGAAGCTTTCTTT. Protein: CASSLILRVNTEAFF.

The chain carries TRBV5-1 and TRBJ1-3; D unresolved. V was clipped by 1 base and J by 0 bases, with 5 bases between them. The CDR3 contains 14 residues. Germline V gene sequence: CDR1 SGHRS, CDR2 YFSETQ. In DNA form, the CDR3 reads TGCGCCAGCAGCTTGACAAGCTCTGGAAACACCATATATTTT. Translating it yields CASSLTSSGNTIYF.

The chain couples TRBV5-1 to TRBJ1-4; the match to TRBD1 covers 8 bases. V lost 0 bases to trimming and J lost 7 bases; unmatched junction nucleotides: 5. From germline, CDR1 is SGHRS and CDR2 YFSETQ. The CDR3 length is 15 residues. DNA for the CDR3: TGCGCCAGCAGCTTGGCCGGACAGGGTGGTGAAAAACTGTTTTTT. It codes for CASSLAGQGGEKLFF.

This chain links TRBV11-2 with TRBJ2-7; TRBD2 might be the D (6 bases). Germline assignment: CDR1 SGHAT and CDR2 FQNNGV. The length of the CDR3 is 14 residues. Trimming cost V 2 bases and J 0 bases, with 8 bases left between them. The CDR3 is CASSLSGVSYEQYV. CDR3 in DNA: TGTGCCAGCAGCTTATCGGGGGTCTCCTACGAGCAGTACGTC.

The J gene is TRBJ2-1, the V gene TRBV7-9, with D unresolved. The V end lost 3 bases, the J end lost 0 bases, and 12 bases lay between the germline ends. The CDR3 runs 16 residues. The germline V gene encodes CDR1 SEHNR and CDR2 FQNEAQ (reference sequence). The CDR3 sequence is CASSFADLSSYNEQFF. The CDR3 coding sequence is TGTGCCAGCAGCTTTGCCGACTTGAGCTCCTACAATGAGCAGTTCTTC.

The chain links TRBV5-5 to TRBJ1-4, with TRBD1 matching over 11 bases. This CDR3 spans 18 amino acids. The V and J ends lost 5 bases and 0 bases, in that order; junction bases with no gene match: 9. CDR1 is SGHKS and CDR2 is YYEKEE in the germline V gene (reference sequence). Here the CDR3 reads CASRRTGGIYPTNEKLFF. The CDR3 DNA reads as TGTGCCAGCAGACGGACAGGGGGCATTTACCCAACTAATGAAAAACTGTTTTTT.